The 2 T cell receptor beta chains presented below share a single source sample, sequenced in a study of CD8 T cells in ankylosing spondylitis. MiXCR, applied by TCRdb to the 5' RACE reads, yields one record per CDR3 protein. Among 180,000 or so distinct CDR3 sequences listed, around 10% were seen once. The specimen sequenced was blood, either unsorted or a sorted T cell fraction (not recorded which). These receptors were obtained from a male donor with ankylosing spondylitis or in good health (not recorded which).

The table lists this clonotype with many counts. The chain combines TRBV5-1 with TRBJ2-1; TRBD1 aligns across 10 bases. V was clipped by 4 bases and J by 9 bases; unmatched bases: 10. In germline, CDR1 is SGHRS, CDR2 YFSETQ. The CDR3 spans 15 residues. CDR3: CASSLTMDRGGEQFF. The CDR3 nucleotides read TGCGCCAGCAGCCTCACCATGGACAGGGGGGGTGAGCAGTTCTTC.

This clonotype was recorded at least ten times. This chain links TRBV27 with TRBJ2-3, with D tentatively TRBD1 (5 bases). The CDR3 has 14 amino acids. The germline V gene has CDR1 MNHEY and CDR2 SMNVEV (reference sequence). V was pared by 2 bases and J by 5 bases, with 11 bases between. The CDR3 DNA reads TGTGCCAGCAGTTTAGGGCAGGGTAGAGATACGCAGTATTTT. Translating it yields CASSLGQGRDTQYF.